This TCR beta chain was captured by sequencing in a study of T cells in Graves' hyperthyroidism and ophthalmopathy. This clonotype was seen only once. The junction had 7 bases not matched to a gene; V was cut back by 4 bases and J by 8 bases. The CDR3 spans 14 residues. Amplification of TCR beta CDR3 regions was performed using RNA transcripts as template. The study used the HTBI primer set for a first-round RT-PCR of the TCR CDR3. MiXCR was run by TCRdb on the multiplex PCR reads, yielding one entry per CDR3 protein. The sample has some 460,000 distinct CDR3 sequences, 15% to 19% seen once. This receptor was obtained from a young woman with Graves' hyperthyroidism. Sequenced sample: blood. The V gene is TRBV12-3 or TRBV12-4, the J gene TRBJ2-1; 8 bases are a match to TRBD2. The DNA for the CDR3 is TGTGCCAGCAGTTCCAGCGGGAGAACCTATGAGCAGTTCTTC. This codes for CASSSSGRTYEQFF.